The rows below give T cell receptor beta chains drawn from one sample of a study of blood T cell repertoires in COVID-19. TCRdb keeps only in-frame clones here, not all; method: immunoSEQ multiplex PCR. Among roughly 260,000 clones listed, about 90% were seen once. Material for sequencing was PBMCs or T cells enriched from blood (not recorded which). Receptors were obtained from a human donor in a cohort exposed to, infected with or recovered from COVID-19 (not recorded which). The donor label of this sample is uncertain. CDR3s include the opening cysteine and the closing phenylalanine or tryptophan. The order of the fields is V gene, J gene, D gene, CDR3 DNA, CDR3 protein. D genes are given only for firm matches.

V gene: TRBV30
J gene: TRBJ1-2
D gene: TRBD1
CDR3 DNA: TGTGCGATGAATTTGGGGACAGGGTCAAGTGGCTACACCTTC
CDR3 protein: CAMNLGTGSSGYTF

V gene: TRBV4-3
J gene: TRBJ1-2
D gene: TRBD1
CDR3 DNA: TGCGCCAGCAGCTCATCCGGGACAGGGGTAGCTAACTATGGCTACACCTTC
CDR3 protein: CASSSSGTGVANYGYTF

V gene: TRBV24-1
J gene: TRBJ2-7
D gene: NA
CDR3 DNA: TGTGCCACCAGTGACGGCTACGAGCAGTACTTC
CDR3 protein: CATSDGYEQYF

V gene: TRBV2
J gene: TRBJ1-1
D gene: NA
CDR3 DNA: TGTGCCAGCATGTCGGGGGGCACTGAAGCTTTCTTT
CDR3 protein: CASMSGGTEAFF

V gene: TRBV15
J gene: TRBJ1-5
D gene: TRBD1
CDR3 DNA: TGTGCCACCAGCATACAGCATGGACAGGGGAAGGATGGGGGCAATCAGCCCCAGCATTTT
CDR3 protein: CATSIQHGQGKDGGNQPQHF

V gene: TRBV2
J gene: TRBJ1-4
D gene: TRBD1
CDR3 DNA: TGTGCCAGCAGTTTGGGACAGGGCCCCGAAAAACTGTTTTTT
CDR3 protein: CASSLGQGPEKLFF

V gene: TRBV4-3
J gene: TRBJ2-3
D gene: TRBD2
CDR3 DNA: TGCGCCAGCAGCCAAGATAAGCGGGGGGGCCAAGATACGCAGTATTTT
CDR3 protein: CASSQDKRGGQDTQYF

V gene: TRBV5-8
J gene: TRBJ1-5
D gene: NA
CDR3 DNA: TGTGCCAGCGTAGGGCAGGGGCCCCGTAGCAATCAGCCCCAGCATTTT
CDR3 protein: CASVGQGPRSNQPQHF

V gene: TRBV9
J gene: TRBJ1-1
D gene: NA
CDR3 DNA: TGTGCCAGCAGCGTAGAGTGGCAGGGGAAGACTGAAGCTTTCTTT
CDR3 protein: CASSVEWQGKTEAFF

V gene: TRBV6-6
J gene: TRBJ1-1
D gene: TRBD1
CDR3 DNA: TGTGCCAGCAGTTACCCCACAGGGGCTGAAGCTTTCTTT
CDR3 protein: CASSYPTGAEAFF

V gene: TRBV7-3
J gene: TRBJ2-3
D gene: NA
CDR3 DNA: TGTGCCAGCAGCTGGACTGGCACAGATACGCAGTATTTT
CDR3 protein: CASSWTGTDTQYF

V gene: TRBV7-2
J gene: TRBJ2-1
D gene: NA
CDR3 DNA: TGTGCCAGCAGCTTGGACAGCTACAATGAGCAGTTCTTC
CDR3 protein: CASSLDSYNEQFF

V gene: TRBV3-1/TRBV3-2
J gene: TRBJ1-2
D gene: NA
CDR3 DNA: TGTGCCAGCAGCCAAGCCGAAGGCAGGGCGTCGCTTGGCTACACCTTC
CDR3 protein: CASSQAEGRASLGYTF

V gene: TRBV24-1
J gene: TRBJ2-2
D gene: NA
CDR3 DNA: TGTGCCACCAGTGATTTTAGGGGAAACACCGGGGAGCTGTTTTTT
CDR3 protein: CATSDFRGNTGELFF

V gene: TRBV5-1
J gene: TRBJ1-2
D gene: TRBD1
CDR3 DNA: TGCGCCAGCCGACAGGGGGTATATGGCTACACCTTC
CDR3 protein: CASRQGVYGYTF

V gene: TRBV12-3/TRBV12-4
J gene: TRBJ1-1
D gene: TRBD1
CDR3 DNA: TGTGCCAGCAGTCGAACAGGGGGCACTGAAGCTTTCTTT
CDR3 protein: CASSRTGGTEAFF

V gene: TRBV7-9
J gene: TRBJ1-4
D gene: NA
CDR3 DNA: TGTGCCAGCAGCTTCGCCCCGGTTGGCGGAACTAATGAAAAACTGTTTTTT
CDR3 protein: CASSFAPVGGTNEKLFF